This is a list of T cell receptor beta chains from one sample in a study of human T cells and chemical hapten exposure. From the RACE reads, TCRdb called clonotypes with MiXCR, one entry per CDR3 protein. Among 60,000 to 70,000 distinct CDR3 sequences listed, around 9.9% were seen once. Source: whole blood, taken in connection with sensitization to the hapten diphenylcyclopropenone (DPC). The receptors shown here come from a woman between 45 and 60 years old with alopecia areata. Some clones in this sample may be carry-over from other donors' samples. Each CDR3 is given with its conserved first and last residue. The D gene is left open where the match is weak. A row's size may be missing; if present it is once, few, many or a size class.

cdr3_aa	cdr3_nt	d_call	v_call	j_call	clone_size
CASSLGGAFLNTEAFF	TGTGCCAGCAGTTTGGGGGGGGCGTTCCTGAACACTGAAGCTTTCTTT	-	TRBV28	TRBJ1-1	many
CATKGISGLRYNEQFF	TGTGCCACCAAGGGGATTTCGGGACTGAGGTACAATGAGCAGTTCTTC	-	TRBV15	TRBJ2-1	-
CASSGTSGIADTQYF	TGTGCCAGCAGCGGGACTAGCGGGATCGCAGATACGCAGTATTTT	TRBD2	TRBV9	TRBJ2-3	-
CASSPYVVVNEQFF	TGTGCCAGCAGCCCATATGTGGTCGTCAATGAGCAGTTCTTC	-	TRBV9	TRBJ2-1	-
CASSRDHQETQYF	TGTGCCAGCAGCCGGGACCATCAAGAGACCCAGTACTTC	-	TRBV11-2	TRBJ2-5	-
CASSLGGFKYGYTF	TGTGCCAGCAGTTTAGGGGGCTTCAAGTATGGCTACACCTTC	-	TRBV12-3/TRBV12-4	TRBJ1-2	-
CASSFDEKLFF	TGTGCCAGCAGCTTCGATGAAAAACTGTTTTTT	-	TRBV7-9	TRBJ1-4	many
CASSLARLGVDQPQHF	TGTGCCAGCAGCTTGGCCCGTTTGGGGGTCGACCAGCCCCAGCATTTT	-	TRBV5-8	TRBJ1-5	-
CASSHNSDSNNEQFF	TGCGCCAGCAGCCATAACTCGGACAGCAACAATGAGCAGTTCTTC	-	TRBV4-1	TRBJ2-1	many
CASRDRTGGYTGELFF	TGTGCCAGCAGAGATAGGACCGGCGGGTACACCGGGGAGCTGTTTTTT	-	TRBV6-5	TRBJ2-2	many
CASSLGPGNGYTF	TGTGCCAGCAGCTTGGGCCCGGGGAATGGCTACACCTTC	-	TRBV7-6	TRBJ1-2	many
CASSYSTRNTEAFF	TGTGCCAGCAGTTACTCGACCAGGAACACTGAAGCTTTCTTT	-	TRBV6-5	TRBJ1-1	many
CASSLPGRDEQYF	TGTGCCAGCAGTTTACCTGGTAGGGACGAGCAGTACTTC	-	TRBV28	TRBJ2-7	many
CASSQERDRVNGYTF	TGTGCCAGCAGCCAAGAGCGGGACAGGGTTAATGGCTACACCTTC	TRBD1	TRBV14	TRBJ1-2	-
CASRGFRLRRGEQYF	TGTGCCAGCAGGGGGTTTCGGTTGAGGCGGGGTGAGCAGTACTTC	-	TRBV6-1	TRBJ2-7	few
CASSLGGAGGELFF	TGTGCCAGCAGTTTAGGCGGAGCGGGAGGGGAGCTGTTTTTT	TRBD2	TRBV28	TRBJ2-2	many
CASSLGLPGNTIYF	TGTGCCAGCAGCTTAGGGCTTCCTGGAAACACCATATATTTT	-	TRBV7-2	TRBJ1-3	many
CAWGLLNEQFF	TGTGCCTGGGGACTACTTAATGAGCAGTTCTTC	-	TRBV30	TRBJ2-1	many
CSARDGRAYEQYF	TGCAGCGCCCGGGACGGCCGTGCCTACGAGCAGTACTTC	-	TRBV29-1	TRBJ2-7	many
CASSSRGGQPQHF	TGTGCCAGCAGCTCAAGGGGTGGTCAGCCCCAGCATTTT	-	TRBV7-6	TRBJ1-5	-
CASSLDPLRRVGNQPQHF	TGTGCCAGCAGCTTGGATCCCCTGAGAAGGGTTGGCAATCAGCCCCAGCATTTT	-	TRBV5-8	TRBJ1-5	-
CASSQGTGTYEQYF	TGTGCCAGCAGCCAAGGGACTGGAACCTACGAGCAGTACTTC	-	TRBV3-1	TRBJ2-7	many